These T cell receptor beta chains were read from a single sample in a study of blood T cell repertoires in COVID-19. The repertoire was sequenced with immunoSEQ multiplex PCR; TCRdb's copy has only in-frame clones and lacks some. Altogether approximately 46,000 clones are present, roughly 73% being singletons, with the ten largest covering 50% to 75%. What was sequenced was peripheral blood. The receptors come from a man aged 80 or over with acute or convalescent COVID-19. CDR3s include the opening cysteine and the closing phenylalanine or tryptophan. The order of the fields is J gene, CDR3 length, V gene, D gene, clone size, CDR3 DNA, CDR3 protein. A D gene is named only where the DNA matches it firmly. Expanded clones are given a class, and other clones once, few, many or no size at all.

TRBJ2-5	16	TRBV24-1	TRBD2	NA	TGTGCCACCAGTGATCCGACTAGCGGCCTTCTAGAGACCCAGTACTTC	CATSDPTSGLLETQYF
TRBJ2-3	18	TRBV10-3	TRBD2	NA	TGTGCCATCAGCGGGGGACAGACCGGGACTAGCGGAACAGATACGCAGTATTTT	CAISGGQTGTSGTDTQYF
TRBJ2-7	15	TRBV28	TRBD1	few	TGTGCCAGCAGTTCCGGGGGGACAGGGAGGTACGAGCAGTACTTC	CASSSGGTGRYEQYF
TRBJ2-5	14	TRBV27	TRBD2	NA	TGTGCCAGCAGTTTGCTAGCGGGACAAGAGACCCAGTACTTC	CASSLLAGQETQYF
TRBJ2-1	14	TRBV4-1	NA	NA	TGCGCCAGCAGCCGCTTCCGAGACAGGAATGAGCAGTTCTTC	CASSRFRDRNEQFF
TRBJ1-1	13	TRBV6-2/TRBV6-3	TRBD1	NA	TGTGCCAGCAGGTACCAGGGGGCTGGTGAAGCTTTCTTT	CASRYQGAGEAFF
TRBJ1-5	15	TRBV10-3	NA	few	TGTGCCATCAGTGAGTCGAAACAGGGAAATCAGCCCCAGCATTTT	CAISESKQGNQPQHF
TRBJ2-1	13	TRBV5-1	NA	NA	TGCGCCAGCAGCTGGACAGCATACAATGAGCAGTTCTTC	CASSWTAYNEQFF
TRBJ2-7	13	TRBV14	NA	medium-sized	TGTGCCAGCAGCCCGAAAGACAGTCGCGAGCAGTACTTC	CASSPKDSREQYF
TRBJ1-6	16	TRBV7-9	NA	many	TGTGCCAGCAGCTTAGGGGCGGGTTTCTATAATTCACCCCTCCACTTT	CASSLGAGFYNSPLHF
TRBJ2-1	14	TRBV7-8	NA	NA	TGTGCCAGCAGCCCCCCCTCCGGGGAGAAAGCGCAGTTCTTC	CASSPPSGEKAQFF
TRBJ2-7	15	TRBV5-6	NA	NA	TGTGCCAGCATCCGGCTAGGGGCCCCCTCCTACGAGCAGTACTTC	CASIRLGAPSYEQYF
TRBJ2-6	20	TRBV2	TRBD2	NA	TGTGCCAGCAGTGGGATGTTGGGAACTAGCGGGAGTGGTGGGGCCAACGTCCTGACTTTC	CASSGMLGTSGSGGANVLTF
TRBJ2-7	15	TRBV28	NA	NA	TGTGCCAGCAGTTTTCTAGGAGGGGAGGCCTACGAGCAGTACTTC	CASSFLGGEAYEQYF
TRBJ2-1	16	TRBV6-5	TRBD2	NA	TGTGCCAGCAGTTACGCGGCGGGAGGTGCCTACAATGAGCAGTTCTTC	CASSYAAGGAYNEQFF
TRBJ1-5	12	TRBV30	NA	NA	TGTGCCTTACAGTATAGCAATCAGCCCCAGCATTTT	CALQYSNQPQHF
TRBJ1-4	15	TRBV6-5	NA	few	TGTGCCAGCACCCAAGGATGGGGCATTAATGAAAAACTGTTTTTT	CASTQGWGINEKLFF
TRBJ2-7	14	TRBV27	TRBD2	once	TGTGCCAGCAGTCGGGGACTAGATCGAGACGAGCAGTACTTC	CASSRGLDRDEQYF
TRBJ2-7	15	TRBV29-1	TRBD2	few	TGCAGCGTTGAAGTCCTAGCGGGAGCGCTGTACGAGCAGTACTTC	CSVEVLAGALYEQYF
TRBJ1-5	14	TRBV30	NA	NA	TGTGCCTGGAGGGGACGGGGGAGAGACCAGCCCCAGCATTTT	CAWRGRGRDQPQHF
TRBJ2-7	13	TRBV28	NA	NA	TGTGCCAGCAGTTTTGGGGGCAGCTACGAGCAGTACTTC	CASSFGGSYEQYF
TRBJ2-1	17	TRBV7-2	NA	NA	TGTGCCAGCAGCCAAAGCGGCTACTCACTCTCCTACAATGAGCAGTTCTTC	CASSQSGYSLSYNEQFF
TRBJ1-1	16	TRBV6-6	TRBD1	NA	TGTGCCAGCAGTACCGACAGGGGAAGGGAAAACACTGAAGCTTTCTTT	CASSTDRGRENTEAFF
TRBJ2-7	14	TRBV9	TRBD2	NA	TGTGCCAGCAGCTCAAGACTAGCGGGCGGGGAAAAGTACTTC	CASSSRLAGGEKYF
TRBJ2-7	13	TRBV4-3	NA	NA	TGCGCCAGCAGCCAGGGCTTAGCCTACGAGCAGTACTTC	CASSQGLAYEQYF